Reported below is one T cell receptor beta chain. Repertoires were generated with immunoSEQ multiplex PCR, while TCRdb's copy carries only in-frame clones and drops some. The profile shows about 140,000 clones, about 90% of them singletons. This record belongs to a study of control samples from healthy donors and cancer patients. The CDR3 is 15 residues long. Germline V gene sequence: CDR1 SGHNT, CDR2 YENEEA. The V gene lost 0 bases and the J gene lost 6 bases, with 11 bases spanning the gap. The receptor comes from a man aged 18 to 35 in good health. V gene TRBV11-3 combines with J gene TRBJ2-2; TRBD2 is a possible D gene (7 bases). Sequenced sample: blood. This CDR3 reads CASSLDGGQAGELFF. The CDR3 DNA is TGTGCCAGCAGCTTAGACGGGGGGCAAGCCGGGGAGCTGTTTTTT.